This T cell receptor (beta chain) was documented in a study of cytomegalovirus exposure and HLA in healthy donors. The overall study: An earlier analysis identified 120 million or so unique TCR beta sequences in approximately 170 million T cells.

Germline values: CDR1 SQVTM, CDR2 ANQGSEA. J gave up 1 base and V 1 base, and 10 bases lay outside the gene matches. The CDR3 is 19 residues long. These donors, healthy bone marrow donors, were studied. The study ran its PCR with 60 Vbeta and 13 Jbeta primers. This table comes from immunoSEQ multiplex PCR, and its TCRdb copy is limited to in-frame clones, with some not included. The sample has 150,000 or so clones, about 84% seen once. This chain joins TRBV29-1 and TRBJ2-1; 13 nucleotides agree with TRBD2. The sequencing input was PBMCs. The source of this sequence is a man aged 50-59 years in good health and CMV-seronegative. CDR3 coding DNA: TGCAGCGTTGAAGGGCCACTAGCGGGAGGGGGGAATTCCTACAATGAGCAGTTCTTC. Its protein is CSVEGPLAGGGNSYNEQFF.